This TCR beta chain was recorded in a study of beta chain features in type 1 diabetes. Findings and limits, study-wide: Shortening that was moderate but significant affected the TCRB CDR3s of Type 1 diabetes patients in all four CD4+ subsets.

This clone has just a few counts. Its antigen is unknown. All of the isolated RNA was reverse transcribed, so expressed TCRB transcripts were sequenced. Libraries were prepared by immunoSEQ multiplex PCR; TCRdb keeps only in-frame clonotypes and omits some of them. Here the sample spans about 280,000 clones, approximately 15% being singletons. The sample comprised naive CD4+ T cells from blood. This TCR derives from a man in his late teens or twenties with type 1 diabetes.

The CDR3 DNA sequence: TGTGCCAGCAGCTTTGACAGGGGAGATACGCAGTATTTT. Its protein product is CASSFDRGDTQYF. This sequence joins TRBV7-9 and TRBJ2-3; 8 bases map to TRBD1. Losses at the gene ends were 3 bases for V and 5 bases for J; bases not matched to a gene: 1. CDR1 is SEHNR, CDR2 FQNEAQ, per germline (reference sequence). The CDR3 spans 13 residues.